The clone carrying this T cell receptor beta chain was found many times. The antigen is not known. The data are from a study of regulatory T cells in long-lasting Graves disease. Study-wide findings and caveats: The study found TRBV28, TRBJ1-2 and TRBJ2-5 favored in persistent disease.

CDR1 is LNHNV, CDR2 YYDKDF, per germline (reference sequence). Trimming stripped 0 bases from V and 6 bases from J, with 13 bases between. The CDR3 has 15 residues. The time point here: newly diagnosed GD, antithyroid drugs for less than 3 months. From PBMCs, RNA was extracted and then used to make the TCR library. The authors drew patients from an endocrinology department in Xi'an, China. The authors built TCR beta libraries using iRepertoire HTBI primers and Arm-PCR of CDR3 regions. Using its own MiXCR run on the multiplex PCR reads, TCRdb lists one record per CDR3 protein. The repertoire includes 500,000 or so distinct CDR3 sequences, around 16% of them detected once, and roughly 25% sits in the top ten. These sequences were also reported in another study, on T cells in Graves' hyperthyroidism and ophthalmopathy. Per that study: The definition of stable Graves' hyperthyroidism was no ophthalmopathy progression within 18 months. Uncontrolled infection, other autoimmune disease, pregnancy or lactation excluded patients.

This chain joins TRBV15 and TRBJ2-3, with D perhaps matching TRBD1 or TRBD2 (7 bases each). The sample in question was peripheral blood mononuclear cells (PBMCs), obtained at new diagnosis, from a patient treated with antithyroid drugs. The clonotype originates from a woman aged 35-65 years with Graves disease. Here the CDR3 reads CATSRDQGGLDTQYF. Written as DNA, the CDR3 is TGTGCCACCAGCAGAGATCAGGGGGGGCTCGATACGCAGTATTTT.